The 8 T cell receptor beta chains below all came from one sample that was sequenced in a study of shared clonotypes between healthy human individuals. CD45RO-negative cells were positively selected for CCR7, leaving out terminally differentiated effector memory CD45RA+ cells. Only in-frame clones appear in the TCRdb table, and some are missing; sequencing was by immunoSEQ multiplex PCR. The table includes some 740,000 clones, approximately 92% detected once. Sequences were obtained from naive CD8+ T cells sorted from blood. The receptor set was obtained from a young man in good health.

The rearrangement links TRBV28 to TRBJ2-1; 9 bases are shared with TRBD1. V lost 1 base and J lost 7; bases outside the gene matches: 5. CDR1 MDHEN and CDR2 SYDVKM come from the germline V gene. The CDR3 extends over 15 amino acids. The CDR3 nucleotides are TGTGCCAGCAGTTTATCGGACAGGGGATTAAATGAGCAGTTCTTC. It yields the protein CASSLSDRGLNEQFF.

The J gene is TRBJ1-2, the V gene TRBV7-9; 10 nucleotides align to TRBD1. The length of the CDR3 is 15 residues. CDR1 SEHNR and CDR2 FQNEAQ come from the germline V gene (reference sequence). J gave up 5 bases and V 2 bases, and 5 bases lay outside the gene matches. The CDR3 loop is CASSLPGQGTYGYTF. For the CDR3, the DNA is TGTGCCAGCAGCTTACCGGGACAGGGGACTTATGGCTACACCTTC.

This clone was counted once. The chain is built from TRBV7-3 and TRBJ2-2; tentatively, D is TRBD1 (6 bases). CDR3 length: 17 amino acids. V shed 5 bases and J shed 5 bases, with 21 bases lying between them. Per germline, CDR1 SGHTA and CDR2 FQGTGA. The CDR3 spells CASSPGTGYLGTGELFF. CDR3 nucleotide sequence: TGTGCCAGCAGCCCCGGCACAGGGTACCTAGGGACCGGGGAGCTGTTTTTT.

The chain uses TRBV28 and TRBJ1-1, with TRBD1 identical over 7 bases. The germline CDR1 and CDR2 sequences are MDHEN and SYDVKM. After removal of 6 bases from V and 11 bases from J, the junction contained 18 bases not matched to a gene. The CDR3 runs to 15 residues. The CDR3 reads CASRPDRVFSSSAFF. Here the CDR3 DNA reads TGTGCCAGCAGACCCGACAGGGTATTCTCTTCTAGCGCTTTCTTT. Using reference TRBV28 and TRBJ1-1 for the parts outside the CDR3, the full variable domain is DVKVTQSSRYLVKRTGEKVFLECVQDMDHENMFWYRQDPGLGLRLIYFSYDVKMKEKGDIPEGYSVSREKKERFSLILESASTNQTSMYLCASRPDRVFSSSAFFGQGTRLTVV.

This clone appeared a few times. One end of the junction does not line up with germline, which may come from a read error. The V call is TRBV13, the J call TRBJ1-4; D might be TRBD1 (5 bases). The germline V gene has CDR1 PRHDT and CDR2 FYEKMQ (reference sequence). This CDR3 has 13 amino acids. The CDR3 DNA follows: TGTGCCAGCAGCTTCGCCGGCGGGGGTTACTCGATGTGG. Residues: CASSFAGGGYSMW.

The rearrangement links TRBV5-1 to TRBJ2-7; 7 positions match TRBD2. The CDR3 contains 19 residues. Germline loops: CDR1 SGHRS, CDR2 YFSETQ. Losses at the gene ends were 0 bases for V and 1 base for J; bases not matched to a gene: 16. CDR3 sequence reads: CASSLGDRAGVPLSYEQYF. CDR3 coding DNA: TGCGCCAGCAGCTTGGGCGATCGGGCGGGAGTTCCCCTATCCTACGAGCAGTACTTC. Using reference TRBV5-1 and TRBJ2-7 for the parts outside the CDR3, the full variable domain is KAGVTQTPRYLIKTRGQQVTLSCSPISGHRSVSWYQQTPGQGLQFLFEYFSETQRNKGNFPGRFSGRQFSNSRSEMNVSTLELGDSALYLCASSLGDRAGVPLSYEQYFGPGTRLTVT.

This chain uses TRBV7-8 with TRBJ2-3; the match to TRBD1 covers 7 bases. CDR1 is SGHVS, CDR2 FQNEAQ, per germline. CDR3 length equals 17 residues. With 5 bases clipped from V and 4 bases from J, the junction kept 15 bases outside the gene matches. The CDR3: CASSQRQGSISADTQYF. In DNA, the CDR3 is TGTGCCAGCAGCCAAAGACAGGGTTCAATATCGGCAGATACGCAGTATTTT.

The count of this clone is one. The chain recombines TRBV14 with TRBJ2-2; no reliable D call. CDR1 and CDR2 from the germline V gene are SGHDN and FVKESK. CDR3 length equals 14 residues. V lost 1 base to trimming and J lost 7 bases, with 10 bases between them. The chain's CDR3 is CASSQVRTFGELFF. The CDR3 nucleotides read TGTGCCAGCAGCCAAGTCCGTACGTTCGGGGAGCTGTTTTTT.